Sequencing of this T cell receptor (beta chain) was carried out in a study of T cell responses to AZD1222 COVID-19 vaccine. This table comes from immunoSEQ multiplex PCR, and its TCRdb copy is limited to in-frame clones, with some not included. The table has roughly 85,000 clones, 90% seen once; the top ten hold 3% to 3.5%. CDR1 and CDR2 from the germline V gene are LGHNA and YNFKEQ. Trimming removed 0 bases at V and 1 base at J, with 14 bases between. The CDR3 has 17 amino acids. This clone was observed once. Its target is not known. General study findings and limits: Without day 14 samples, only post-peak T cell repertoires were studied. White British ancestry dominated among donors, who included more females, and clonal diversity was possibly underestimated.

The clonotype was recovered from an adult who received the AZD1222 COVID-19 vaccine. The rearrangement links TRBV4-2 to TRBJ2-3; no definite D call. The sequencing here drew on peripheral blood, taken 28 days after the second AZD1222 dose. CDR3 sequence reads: CASSQDLGVSGTDTQYF. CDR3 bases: TGTGCCAGCAGCCAAGATTTGGGTGTGAGTGGCACAGATACGCAGTATTTT.